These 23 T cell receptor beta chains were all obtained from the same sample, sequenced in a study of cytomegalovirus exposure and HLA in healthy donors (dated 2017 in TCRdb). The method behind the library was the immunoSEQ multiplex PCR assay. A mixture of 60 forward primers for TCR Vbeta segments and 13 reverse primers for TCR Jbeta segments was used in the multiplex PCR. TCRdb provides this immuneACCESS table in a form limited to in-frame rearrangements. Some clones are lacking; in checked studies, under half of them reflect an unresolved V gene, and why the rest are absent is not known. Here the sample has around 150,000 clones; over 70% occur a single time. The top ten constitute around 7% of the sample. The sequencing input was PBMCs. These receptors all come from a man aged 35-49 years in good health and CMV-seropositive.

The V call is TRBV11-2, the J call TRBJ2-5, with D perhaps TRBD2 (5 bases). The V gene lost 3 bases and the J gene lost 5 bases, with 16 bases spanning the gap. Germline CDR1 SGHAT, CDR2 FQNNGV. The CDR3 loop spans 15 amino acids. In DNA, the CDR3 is TGTGCCAGCAGCTTCTCCCCGGGATCACGGGAGACCCAGTACTTC. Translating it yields CASSFSPGSRETQYF.

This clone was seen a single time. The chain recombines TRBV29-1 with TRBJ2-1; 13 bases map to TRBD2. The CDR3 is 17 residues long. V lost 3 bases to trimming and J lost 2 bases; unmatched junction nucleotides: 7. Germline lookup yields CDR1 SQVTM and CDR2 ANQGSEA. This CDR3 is CSVERGLAGTPYNEQFF. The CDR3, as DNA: TGCAGCGTTGAGAGGGGACTAGCGGGGACCCCCTACAATGAGCAGTTCTTC.

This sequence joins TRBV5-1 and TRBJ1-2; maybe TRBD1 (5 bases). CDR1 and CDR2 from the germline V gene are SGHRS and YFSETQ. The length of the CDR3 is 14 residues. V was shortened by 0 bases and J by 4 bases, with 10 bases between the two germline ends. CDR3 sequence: CASSLDRGSYGYTF. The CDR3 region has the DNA TGCGCCAGCAGCTTGGACCGGGGGAGCTATGGCTACACCTTC.

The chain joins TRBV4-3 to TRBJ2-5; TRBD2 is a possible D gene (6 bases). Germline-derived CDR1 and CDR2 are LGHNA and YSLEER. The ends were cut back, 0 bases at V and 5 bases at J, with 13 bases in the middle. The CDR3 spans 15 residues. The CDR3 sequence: CASSQDAGSGETQYF. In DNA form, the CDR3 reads TGCGCCAGCAGCCAAGATGCGGGGTCAGGGGAGACCCAGTACTTC.

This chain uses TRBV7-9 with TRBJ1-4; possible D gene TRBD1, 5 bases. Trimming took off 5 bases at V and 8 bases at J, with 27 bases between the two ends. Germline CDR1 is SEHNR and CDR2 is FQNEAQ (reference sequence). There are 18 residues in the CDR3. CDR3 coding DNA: TGTGCCAGCAGCCCCATTCAAATTCCGGTAGGGGTGCGAGAAAAACTGTTTTTT. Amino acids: CASSPIQIPVGVREKLFF.

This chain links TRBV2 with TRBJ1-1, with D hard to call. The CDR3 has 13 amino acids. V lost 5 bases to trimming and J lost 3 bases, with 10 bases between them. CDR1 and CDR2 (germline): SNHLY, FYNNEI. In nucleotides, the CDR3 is TGTGCCAGCAGTCGCAAGCGGGACACTGAAGCTTTCTTT. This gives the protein CASSRKRDTEAFF.

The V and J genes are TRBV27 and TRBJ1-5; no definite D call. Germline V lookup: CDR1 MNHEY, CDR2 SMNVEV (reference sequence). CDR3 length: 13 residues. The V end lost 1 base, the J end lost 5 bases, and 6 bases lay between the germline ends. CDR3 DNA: TGTGCCAGCAGTTTATGGGCCGATCAGCCCCAGCATTTT. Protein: CASSLWADQPQHF.

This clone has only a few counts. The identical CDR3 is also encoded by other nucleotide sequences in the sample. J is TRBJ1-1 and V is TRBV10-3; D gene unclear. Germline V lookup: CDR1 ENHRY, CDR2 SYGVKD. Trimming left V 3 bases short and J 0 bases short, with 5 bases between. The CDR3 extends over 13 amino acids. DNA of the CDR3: TGTGCCATCAGTGACCAGGTGAACACTGAAGCTTTCTTT. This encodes CAISDQVNTEAFF.

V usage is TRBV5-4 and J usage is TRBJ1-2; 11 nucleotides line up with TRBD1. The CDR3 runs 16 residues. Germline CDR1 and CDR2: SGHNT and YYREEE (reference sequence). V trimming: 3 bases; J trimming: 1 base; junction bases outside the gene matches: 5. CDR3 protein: CASSSGQGEVNYGYTF. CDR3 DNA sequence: TGTGCCAGCAGCTCGGGACAGGGGGAGGTTAACTATGGCTACACCTTC.

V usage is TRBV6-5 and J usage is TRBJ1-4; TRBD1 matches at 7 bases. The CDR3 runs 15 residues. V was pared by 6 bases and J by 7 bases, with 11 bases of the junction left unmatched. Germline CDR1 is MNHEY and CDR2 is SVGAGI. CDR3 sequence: CASRLGGTATEKLFF. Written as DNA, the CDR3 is TGTGCCAGCAGACTAGGGGGGACAGCAACTGAAAAACTGTTTTTT.

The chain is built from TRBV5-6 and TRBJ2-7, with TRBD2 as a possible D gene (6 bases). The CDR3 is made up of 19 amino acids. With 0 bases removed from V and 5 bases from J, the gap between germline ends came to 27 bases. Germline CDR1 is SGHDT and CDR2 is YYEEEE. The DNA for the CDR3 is TGTGCCAGCAGCTTGGAGAGGGCGGGGTACATGGTTTTTGAGAACGAGCAGTACTTC. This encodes CASSLERAGYMVFENEQYF.

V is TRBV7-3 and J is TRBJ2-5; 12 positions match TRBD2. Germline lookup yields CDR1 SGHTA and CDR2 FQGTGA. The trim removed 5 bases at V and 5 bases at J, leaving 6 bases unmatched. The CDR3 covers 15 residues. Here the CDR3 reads CASSPTSGSWETQYF. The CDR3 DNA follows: TGTGCCAGCAGCCCGACTAGCGGGAGTTGGGAGACCCAGTACTTC. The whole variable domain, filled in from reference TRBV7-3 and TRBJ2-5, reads GAGVSQTPSNKVTEKGKYVELRCDPISGHTALYWYRQSLGQGPEFLIYFQGTGAADDSGLPNDRFFAVRPEGSVSTLKIQRTERGDSAVYLCASSPTSGSWETQYFGPGTRLLVL.

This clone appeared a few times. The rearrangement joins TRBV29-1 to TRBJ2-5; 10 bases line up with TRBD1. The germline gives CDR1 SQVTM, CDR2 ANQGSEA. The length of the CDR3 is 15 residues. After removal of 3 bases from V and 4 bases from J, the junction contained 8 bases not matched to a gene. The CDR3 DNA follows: TGCAGCGTTGAGCCGGGACAGGGGAGGGGAGAGACCCAGTACTTC. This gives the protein CSVEPGQGRGETQYF.

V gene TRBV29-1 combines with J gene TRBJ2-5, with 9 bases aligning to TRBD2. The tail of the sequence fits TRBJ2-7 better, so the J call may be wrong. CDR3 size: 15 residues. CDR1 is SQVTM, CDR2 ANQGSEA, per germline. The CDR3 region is CSVEDGASGTYEQYF. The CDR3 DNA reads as TGCAGCGTTGAAGATGGGGCTAGCGGGACCTACGAGCAGTACTTC.

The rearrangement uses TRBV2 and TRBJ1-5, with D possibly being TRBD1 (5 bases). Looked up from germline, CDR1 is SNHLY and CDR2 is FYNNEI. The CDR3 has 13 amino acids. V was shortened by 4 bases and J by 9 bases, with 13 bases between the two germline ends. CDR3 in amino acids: CASSVQGSSPQHF. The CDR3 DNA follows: TGTGCCAGCAGTGTGCAGGGTTCCTCGCCCCAGCATTTT.

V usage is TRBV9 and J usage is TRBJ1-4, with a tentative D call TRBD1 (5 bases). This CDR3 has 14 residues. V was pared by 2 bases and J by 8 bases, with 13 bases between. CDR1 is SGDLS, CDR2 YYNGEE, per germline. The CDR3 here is CASSVGTLKEKLFF. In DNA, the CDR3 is TGTGCCAGCAGCGTCGGGACTTTAAAGGAAAAACTGTTTTTT.

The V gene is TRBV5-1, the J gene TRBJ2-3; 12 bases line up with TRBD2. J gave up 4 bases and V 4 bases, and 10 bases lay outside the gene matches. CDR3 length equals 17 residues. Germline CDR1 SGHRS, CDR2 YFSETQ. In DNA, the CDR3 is TGCGCCAGCAGCCCGGGACTAGCGGGCCAGGGGCCAGATACGCAGTATTTT. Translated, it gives CASSPGLAGQGPDTQYF. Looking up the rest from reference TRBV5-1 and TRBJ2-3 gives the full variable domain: KAGVTQTPRYLIKTRGQQVTLSCSPISGHRSVSWYQQTPGQGLQFLFEYFSETQRNKGNFPGRFSGRQFSNSRSEMNVSTLELGDSALYLCASSPGLAGQGPDTQYFGPGTRLTVL.

The CDR3 nucleotides read TGTGCCAGCAGTAACCCAGGGGCTGGAGAGACCCAGTACTTC. Protein sequence: CASSNPGAGETQYF. The chain links TRBV6-5 to TRBJ2-5; the D gene is possibly TRBD1 (6 bases). The germline V gene encodes CDR1 MNHEY and CDR2 SVGAGI. With 5 bases removed from V and 4 bases from J, the gap between germline ends came to 14 bases. The CDR3 consists of 14 residues.

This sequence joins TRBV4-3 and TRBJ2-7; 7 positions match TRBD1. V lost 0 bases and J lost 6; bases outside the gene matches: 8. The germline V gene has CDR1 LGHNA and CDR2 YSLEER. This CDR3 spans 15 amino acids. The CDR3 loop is CASSQEPTGISEQYF. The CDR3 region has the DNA TGCGCCAGCAGCCAAGAGCCGACAGGGATCTCCGAGCAGTACTTC.

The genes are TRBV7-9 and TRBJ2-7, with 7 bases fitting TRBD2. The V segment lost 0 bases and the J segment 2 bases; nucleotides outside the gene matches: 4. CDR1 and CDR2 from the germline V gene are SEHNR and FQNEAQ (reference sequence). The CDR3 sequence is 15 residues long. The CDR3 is CASSLATSSTYEQYF. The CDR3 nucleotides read TGTGCCAGCAGCTTAGCGACTAGCTCTACCTACGAGCAGTACTTC.

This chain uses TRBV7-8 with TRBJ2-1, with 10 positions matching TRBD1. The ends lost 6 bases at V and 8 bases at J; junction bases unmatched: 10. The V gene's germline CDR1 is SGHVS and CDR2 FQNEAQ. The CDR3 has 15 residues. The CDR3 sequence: CASSLDRGLGDEQFF. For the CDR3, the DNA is TGTGCCAGCAGTCTGGACAGGGGGTTAGGGGATGAGCAGTTCTTC.

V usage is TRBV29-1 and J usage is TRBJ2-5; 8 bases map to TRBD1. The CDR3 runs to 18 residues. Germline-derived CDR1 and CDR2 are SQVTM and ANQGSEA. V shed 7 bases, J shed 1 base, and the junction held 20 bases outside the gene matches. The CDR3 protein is CSAPGGTGLSRIQETQYF. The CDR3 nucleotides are TGCAGCGCCCCCGGCGGGACAGGCCTTTCCCGAATCCAAGAGACCCAGTACTTC.

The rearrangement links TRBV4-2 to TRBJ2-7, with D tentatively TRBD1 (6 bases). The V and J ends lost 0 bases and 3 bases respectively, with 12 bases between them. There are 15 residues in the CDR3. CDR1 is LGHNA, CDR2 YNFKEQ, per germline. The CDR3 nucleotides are TGTGCCAGCAGCCAAGACGCGGGCAGGGGCTACGAGCAGTACTTC. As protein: CASSQDAGRGYEQYF.